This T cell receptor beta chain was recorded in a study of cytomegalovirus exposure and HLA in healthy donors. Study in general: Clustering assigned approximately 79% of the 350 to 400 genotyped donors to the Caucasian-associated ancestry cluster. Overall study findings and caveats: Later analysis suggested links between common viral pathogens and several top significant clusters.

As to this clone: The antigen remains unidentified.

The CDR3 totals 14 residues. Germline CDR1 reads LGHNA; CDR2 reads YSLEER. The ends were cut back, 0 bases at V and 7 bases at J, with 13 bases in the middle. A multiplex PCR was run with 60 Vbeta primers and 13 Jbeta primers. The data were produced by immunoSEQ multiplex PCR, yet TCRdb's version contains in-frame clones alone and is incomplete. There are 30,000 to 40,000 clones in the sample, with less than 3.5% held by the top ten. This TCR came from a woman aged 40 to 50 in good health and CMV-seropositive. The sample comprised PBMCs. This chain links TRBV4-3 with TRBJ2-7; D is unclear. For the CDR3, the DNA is TGCGCCAGCAGCCAAGATGTGTATATCAGGGAGCAGTACTTC. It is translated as CASSQDVYIREQYF.